The text below deals with one TCR beta chain. The record originates from a study of control samples from healthy donors and cancer patients. The germline CDR1 and CDR2 sequences are SQVTM and ANQGSEA. Deletions cut 7 bases from V and 0 bases from J, with 7 bases between. The CDR3 consists of 12 residues. Profiling relied on immunoSEQ multiplex PCR, and the TCRdb table lists in-frame clones only, not all of them. Of under 100,000 clones in the sample, roughly nine tenths were seen once. The sequenced sample was PBMCs. The sequence derives from a woman between 50 and 59 years old with colorectal cancer. The chain recombines TRBV29-1 with TRBJ2-1; D not certain. Here the CDR3 DNA reads TGCAGCGGTAGGAGCTCCTACAATGAGCAGTTCTTC. This sequence encodes CSGRSSYNEQFF.